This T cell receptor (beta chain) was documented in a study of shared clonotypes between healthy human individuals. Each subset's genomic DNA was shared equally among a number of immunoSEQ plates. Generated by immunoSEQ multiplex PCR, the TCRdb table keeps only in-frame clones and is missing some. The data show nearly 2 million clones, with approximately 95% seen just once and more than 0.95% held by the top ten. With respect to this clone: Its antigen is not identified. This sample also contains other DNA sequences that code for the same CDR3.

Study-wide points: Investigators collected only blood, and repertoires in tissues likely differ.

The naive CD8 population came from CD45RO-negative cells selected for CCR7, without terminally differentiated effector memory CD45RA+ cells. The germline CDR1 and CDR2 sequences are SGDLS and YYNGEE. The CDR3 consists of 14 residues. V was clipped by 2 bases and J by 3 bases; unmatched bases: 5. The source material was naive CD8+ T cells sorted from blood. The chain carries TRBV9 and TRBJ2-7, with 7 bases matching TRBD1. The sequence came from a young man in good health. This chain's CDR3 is CASSVGQGVYEQYF. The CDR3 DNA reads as TGTGCCAGCAGCGTCGGGCAGGGGGTCTACGAGCAGTACTTC.